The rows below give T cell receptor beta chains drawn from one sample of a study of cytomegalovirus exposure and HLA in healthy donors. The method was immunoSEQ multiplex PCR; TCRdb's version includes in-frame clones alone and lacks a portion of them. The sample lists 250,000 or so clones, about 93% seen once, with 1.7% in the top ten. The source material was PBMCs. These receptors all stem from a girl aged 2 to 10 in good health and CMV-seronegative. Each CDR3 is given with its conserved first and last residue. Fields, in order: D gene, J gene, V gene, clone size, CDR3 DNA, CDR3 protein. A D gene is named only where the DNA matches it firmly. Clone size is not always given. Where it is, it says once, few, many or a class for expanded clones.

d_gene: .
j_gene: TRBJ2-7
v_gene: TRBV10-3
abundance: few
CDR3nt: TGTGCCATCAGTGAGTCGGGCAACCCCGCGGGCGAGCAGTACTTC
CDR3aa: CAISESGNPAGEQYF

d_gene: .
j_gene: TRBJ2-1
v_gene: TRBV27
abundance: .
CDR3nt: TGTGCCAGCAGTTCCGACTGGGTTGAGCAGTTCTTC
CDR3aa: CASSSDWVEQFF

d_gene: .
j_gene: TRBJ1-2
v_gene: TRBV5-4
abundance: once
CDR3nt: TGTGCCAGCAGCTACAGGGAAGGCTACACCTTC
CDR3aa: CASSYREGYTF

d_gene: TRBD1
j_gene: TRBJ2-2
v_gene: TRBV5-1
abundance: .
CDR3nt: TGCGCCAGCAGCATTGGGACAGGGTACGCCGGGGAGCTGTTTTTT
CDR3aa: CASSIGTGYAGELFF

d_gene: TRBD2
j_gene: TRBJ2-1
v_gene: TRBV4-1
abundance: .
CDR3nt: TGCGCCAGCAGCCAAGGATTAGCGGGAGGGCATGAGCAGTTCTTC
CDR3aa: CASSQGLAGGHEQFF

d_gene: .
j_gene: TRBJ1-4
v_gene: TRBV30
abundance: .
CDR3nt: TGTGCCTGGAGTCCTGGCCCTAATGAAAAACTGTTTTTT
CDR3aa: CAWSPGPNEKLFF

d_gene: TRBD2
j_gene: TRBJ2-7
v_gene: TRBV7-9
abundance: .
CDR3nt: TGTGCCAGCAGCGGGACTAGCGGGAGGACCTCGGCCTACGAGCAGTACTTC
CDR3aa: CASSGTSGRTSAYEQYF

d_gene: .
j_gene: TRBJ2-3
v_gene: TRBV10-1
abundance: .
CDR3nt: TGCGCCAGCAGTGAGGAGGTTGGCACGGATACGCAGTATTTT
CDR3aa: CASSEEVGTDTQYF

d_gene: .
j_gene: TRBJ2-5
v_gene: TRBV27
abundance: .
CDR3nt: TGTGCCAGCAGTACCTACAGGCAAGAGACCCAGTACTTC
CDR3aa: CASSTYRQETQYF

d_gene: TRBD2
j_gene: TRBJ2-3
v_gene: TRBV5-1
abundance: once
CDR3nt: TGCGCCAGCAGCTTGGCCATGGCGGGGGGGCCATTAGATACGCAGTATTTT
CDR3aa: CASSLAMAGGPLDTQYF

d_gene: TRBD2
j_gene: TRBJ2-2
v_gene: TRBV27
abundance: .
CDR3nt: TGTGCCAGCATAGGACTAGCGGCGAACACCGGGGAGCTGTTTTTT
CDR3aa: CASIGLAANTGELFF

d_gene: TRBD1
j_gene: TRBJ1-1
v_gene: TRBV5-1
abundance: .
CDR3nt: TGCGCCAGCAGCGTCGGACAGGTGAACACTGAAGCTTTCTTT
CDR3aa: CASSVGQVNTEAFF

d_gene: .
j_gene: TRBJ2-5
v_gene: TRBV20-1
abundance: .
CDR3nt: TGCACTACAGGGAGCGGGGAGGCCCAGTACTTC
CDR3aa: CTTGSGEAQYF

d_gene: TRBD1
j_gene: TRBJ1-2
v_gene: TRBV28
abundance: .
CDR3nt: TGTGCCAGCAGTTTACTGGACAGGGATAACTATGGCTACACCTTC
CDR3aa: CASSLLDRDNYGYTF

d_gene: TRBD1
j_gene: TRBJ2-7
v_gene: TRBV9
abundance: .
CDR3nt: TGTGCCAGCAGCGAAACAGGGGGCGGGAACGAGCAGTACTTC
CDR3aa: CASSETGGGNEQYF

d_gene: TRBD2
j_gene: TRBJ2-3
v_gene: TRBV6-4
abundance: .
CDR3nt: TGTGCCAGCAGTGGACTAGCGGGAGCAGATACGCAGTATTTT
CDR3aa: CASSGLAGADTQYF

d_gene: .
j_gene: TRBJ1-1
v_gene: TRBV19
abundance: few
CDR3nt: TGTGCCACCCTGACCGGGACACTCAACACTGAAGCTTTCTTT
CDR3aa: CATLTGTLNTEAFF

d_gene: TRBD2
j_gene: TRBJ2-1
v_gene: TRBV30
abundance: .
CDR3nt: TGTGCCTGGAGAGGATGGGGATTAGGGCTTCGGGGGGATGAGCAGTTCTTC
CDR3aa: CAWRGWGLGLRGDEQFF

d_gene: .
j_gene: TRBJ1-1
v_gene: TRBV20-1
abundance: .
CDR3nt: TGCAGTGCTCCCGACTCGGGTCGGGCTTTCTTT
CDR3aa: CSAPDSGRAFF

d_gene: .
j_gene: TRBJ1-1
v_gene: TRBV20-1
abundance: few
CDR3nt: TGCAGTGCTCCATGGAACACTGAAGCTTTCTTT
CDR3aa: CSAPWNTEAFF

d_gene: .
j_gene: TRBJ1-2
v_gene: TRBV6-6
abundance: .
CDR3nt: TGTGCCAGCAGCTTTGACGGGAGCTATGGCTACACCTTC
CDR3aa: CASSFDGSYGYTF

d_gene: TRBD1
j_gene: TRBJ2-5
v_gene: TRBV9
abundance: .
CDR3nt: TGTGCCAGCAGCCCCCGTGGACAGGGGGGACAAGAGACCCAGTACTTC
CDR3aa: CASSPRGQGGQETQYF

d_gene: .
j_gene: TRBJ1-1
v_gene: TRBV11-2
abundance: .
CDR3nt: TGTGCCAGCAGCTCCGGGACTTTTACGGGCATGAACACTGAAGCTTTCTTT
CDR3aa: CASSSGTFTGMNTEAFF

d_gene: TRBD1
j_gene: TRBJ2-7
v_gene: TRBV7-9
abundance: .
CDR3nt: TGTGCCAGCAGCTATTCCGGGACAGACTACGAGCAGTACTTC
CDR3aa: CASSYSGTDYEQYF

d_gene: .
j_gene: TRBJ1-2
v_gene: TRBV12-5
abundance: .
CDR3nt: TGTGCTAGTGGGTGGGAGGGCTATGGCTACACCTTC
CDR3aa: CASGWEGYGYTF

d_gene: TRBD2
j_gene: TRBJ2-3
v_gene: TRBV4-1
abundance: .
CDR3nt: TGCGCCAGACTATTACGGGGGGTCTACACAGATACGCAGTATTTT
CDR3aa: CARLLRGVYTDTQYF

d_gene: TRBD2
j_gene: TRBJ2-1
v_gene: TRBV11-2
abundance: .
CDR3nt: TGTGCCAGCAGCTTTTTTACTAGCGGGAGGCGGAGCTCCTACAATGAGCAGTTCTTC
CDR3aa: CASSFFTSGRRSSYNEQFF

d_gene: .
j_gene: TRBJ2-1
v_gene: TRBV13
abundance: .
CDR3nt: TGTGCCAGCAGACGGACAAGTGAGCAGTTCTTC
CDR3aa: CASRRTSEQFF

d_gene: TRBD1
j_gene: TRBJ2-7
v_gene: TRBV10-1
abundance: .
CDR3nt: TGCGCCAGCAGCCAAGGACAGGGTGACTACGAGCAGTACTTC
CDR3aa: CASSQGQGDYEQYF

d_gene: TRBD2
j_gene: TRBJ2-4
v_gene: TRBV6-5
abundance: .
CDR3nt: TGTGCCAGCAGTCAGAGTGGACTAGCGGGGTGGCACTTC
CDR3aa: CASSQSGLAGWHF

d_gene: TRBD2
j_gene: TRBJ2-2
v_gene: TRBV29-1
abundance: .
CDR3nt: TGCAGCGTTGAAGGATTCCGGGAGGGCCGAACCGGGGAGCTGTTTTTT
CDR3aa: CSVEGFREGRTGELFF

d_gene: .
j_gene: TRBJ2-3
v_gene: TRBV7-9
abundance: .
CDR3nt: TGTGCCAGCAGCTTAGCGGTAGGAGTTGTAGATACGCAGTATTTT
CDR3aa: CASSLAVGVVDTQYF

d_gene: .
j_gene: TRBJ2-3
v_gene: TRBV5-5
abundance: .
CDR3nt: TGTGCCAGCAGCTACCGACAGGGCACAGATACGCAGTATTTT
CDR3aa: CASSYRQGTDTQYF

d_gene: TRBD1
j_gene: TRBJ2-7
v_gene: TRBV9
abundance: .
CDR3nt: TGTGCCAGCAGCCCCGGCGGACAGGGGGCGGCGGGGGAGCAGTACTTC
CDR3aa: CASSPGGQGAAGEQYF

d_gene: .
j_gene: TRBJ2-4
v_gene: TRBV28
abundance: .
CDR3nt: TGTGCCAGCAGTTTCCCTGAAAAGGCGAGGGGGAACATTCAGTACTTC
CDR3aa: CASSFPEKARGNIQYF

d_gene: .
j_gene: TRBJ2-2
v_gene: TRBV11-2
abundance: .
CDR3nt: TGTGCCAGCAGCTTAGAGAGGTCGGGGGAGCTGTTTTTT
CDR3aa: CASSLERSGELFF

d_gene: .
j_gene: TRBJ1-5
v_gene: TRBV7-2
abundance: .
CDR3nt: TGTGCCAGCAGCTTAGCGTATAACAGGGCTCAGCCCCAGCATTTT
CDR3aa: CASSLAYNRAQPQHF

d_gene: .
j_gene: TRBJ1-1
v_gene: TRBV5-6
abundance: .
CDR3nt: TGTGCCAGCAGCTTGACAGGCCGATACACTGAAGCTTTCTTT
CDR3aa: CASSLTGRYTEAFF

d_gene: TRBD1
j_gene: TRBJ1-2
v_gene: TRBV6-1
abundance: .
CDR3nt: TGTGCCAGCAGTCCGGGACAGGGCATCTATGGCTACACCTTC
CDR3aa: CASSPGQGIYGYTF

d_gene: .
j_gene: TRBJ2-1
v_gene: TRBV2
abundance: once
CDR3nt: TGTGCCACGGACCGGGACCGGGGGAATGAGCAGTTCTTC
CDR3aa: CATDRDRGNEQFF

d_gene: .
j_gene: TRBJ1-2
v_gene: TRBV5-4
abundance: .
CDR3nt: TGTGCCAGCAGCTTGGAGTCAGATAACTATGGCTACACCTTC
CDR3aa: CASSLESDNYGYTF